The present entry profiles one TCR beta chain with its context. This entry is derived from a study of T cells in localized non-small cell lung cancer. Profiled with immunoSEQ multiplex PCR; TCRdb holds only in-frame clones, not every one. The repertoire holds under 45,000 clones, with approximately 80% as singletons. Sequencing was performed on PBMCs, taken before any cancer treatment. The source of this sequence is a man between 40 and 75 years old with stage II lung adenocarcinoma.

The CDR3 coding sequence is TGTGCCAGCAAAGACAGGGATTTGAACTATGGCTACACCTTC. This encodes CASKDRDLNYGYTF. The chain links TRBV28 to TRBJ1-2, with 7 bases aligning to TRBD1. J gave up 2 bases and V 7 bases, and 7 bases lay outside the gene matches. The CDR3 loop spans 14 amino acids. Germline loops: CDR1 MDHEN, CDR2 SYDVKM.